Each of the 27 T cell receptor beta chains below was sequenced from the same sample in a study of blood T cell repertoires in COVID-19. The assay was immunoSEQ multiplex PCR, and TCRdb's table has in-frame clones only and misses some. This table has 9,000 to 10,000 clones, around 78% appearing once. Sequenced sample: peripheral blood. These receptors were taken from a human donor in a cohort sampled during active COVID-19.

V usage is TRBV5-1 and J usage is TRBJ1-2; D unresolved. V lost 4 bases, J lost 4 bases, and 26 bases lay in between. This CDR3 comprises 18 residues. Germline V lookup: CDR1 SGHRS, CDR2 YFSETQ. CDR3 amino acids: CASSQRPGGTLTGYGYTF. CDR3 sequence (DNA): TGCGCCAGCAGCCAGAGGCCCGGCGGAACCCTTACTGGCTATGGCTACACCTTC. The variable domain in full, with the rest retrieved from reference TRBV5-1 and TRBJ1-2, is KAGVTQTPRYLIKTRGQQVTLSCSPISGHRSVSWYQQTPGQGLQFLFEYFSETQRNKGNFPGRFSGRQFSNSRSEMNVSTLELGDSALYLCASSQRPGGTLTGYGYTFGSGTRLTVV.

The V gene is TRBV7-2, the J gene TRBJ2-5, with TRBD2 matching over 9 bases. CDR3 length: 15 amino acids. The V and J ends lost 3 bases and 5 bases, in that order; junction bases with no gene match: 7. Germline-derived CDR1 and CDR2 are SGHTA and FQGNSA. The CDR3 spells CASSFRTSARETQYF. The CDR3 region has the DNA TGTGCCAGCAGCTTTCGGACTAGCGCCCGGGAGACCCAGTACTTC. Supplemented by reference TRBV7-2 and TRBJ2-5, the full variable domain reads GAGVSQSPSNKVTEKGKDVELRCDPISGHTALYWYRQSLGQGLEFLIYFQGNSAPDKSGLPSDRFSAERTGGSVSTLTIQRTQQEDSAVYLCASSFRTSARETQYFGPGTRLLVL.

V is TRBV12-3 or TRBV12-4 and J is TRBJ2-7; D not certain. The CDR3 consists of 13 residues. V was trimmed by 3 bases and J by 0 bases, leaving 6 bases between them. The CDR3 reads CASSFQISYEQYF. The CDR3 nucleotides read TGTGCCAGCAGTTTCCAGATCTCCTACGAGCAGTACTTC.

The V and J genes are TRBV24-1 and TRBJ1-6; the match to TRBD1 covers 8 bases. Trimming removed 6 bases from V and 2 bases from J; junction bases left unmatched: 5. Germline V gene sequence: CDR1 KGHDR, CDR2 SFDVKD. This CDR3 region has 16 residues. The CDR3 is CATSRQGLTYNSPLHF. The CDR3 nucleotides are TGTGCCACCAGTAGACAGGGGCTAACCTATAATTCACCCCTCCACTTT.

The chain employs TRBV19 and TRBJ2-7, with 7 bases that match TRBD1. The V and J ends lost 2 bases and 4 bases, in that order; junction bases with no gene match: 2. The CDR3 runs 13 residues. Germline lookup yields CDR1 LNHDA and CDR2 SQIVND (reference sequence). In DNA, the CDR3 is TGTGCCAGTAGTATACAGGGGGATTACGAGCAGTACTTC. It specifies CASSIQGDYEQYF.

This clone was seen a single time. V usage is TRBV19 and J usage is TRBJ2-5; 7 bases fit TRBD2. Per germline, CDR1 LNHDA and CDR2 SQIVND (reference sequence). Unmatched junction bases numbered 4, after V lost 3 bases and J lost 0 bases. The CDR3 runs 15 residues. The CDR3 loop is CASSIGGGDQETQYF. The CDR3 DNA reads TGTGCCAGTAGTATTGGCGGGGGAGACCAAGAGACCCAGTACTTC.

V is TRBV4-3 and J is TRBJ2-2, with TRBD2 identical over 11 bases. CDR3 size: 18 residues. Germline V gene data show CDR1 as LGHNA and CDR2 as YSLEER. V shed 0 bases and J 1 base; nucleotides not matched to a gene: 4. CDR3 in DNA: TGCGCCAGCAGCCAAGATACTAGCGGGGGTGGGAACACCGGGGAGCTGTTTTTT. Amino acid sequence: CASSQDTSGGGNTGELFF.

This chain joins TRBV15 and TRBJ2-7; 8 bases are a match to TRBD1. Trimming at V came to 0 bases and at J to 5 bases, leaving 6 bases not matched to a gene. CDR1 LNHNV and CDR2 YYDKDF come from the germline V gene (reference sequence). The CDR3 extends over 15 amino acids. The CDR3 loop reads CATSREGQGLDEQYF. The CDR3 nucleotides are TGTGCCACCAGCAGAGAAGGACAGGGTCTAGACGAGCAGTACTTC.

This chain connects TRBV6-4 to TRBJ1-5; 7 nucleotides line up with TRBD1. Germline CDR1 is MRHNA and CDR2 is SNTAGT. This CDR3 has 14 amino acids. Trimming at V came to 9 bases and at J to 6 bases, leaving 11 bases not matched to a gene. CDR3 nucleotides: TGTGCCAGACCTTACAGGGGTATGGGTCAGCCCCAGCATTTT. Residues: CARPYRGMGQPQHF.

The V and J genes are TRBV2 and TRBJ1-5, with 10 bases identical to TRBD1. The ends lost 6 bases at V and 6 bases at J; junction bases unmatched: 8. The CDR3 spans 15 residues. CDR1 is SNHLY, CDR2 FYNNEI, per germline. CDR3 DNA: TGTGCCAGCAGGGTACAGACAGGGGGCATTCAGCCCCAGCATTTT. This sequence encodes CASRVQTGGIQPQHF. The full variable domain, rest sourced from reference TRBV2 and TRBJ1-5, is EPEVTQTPSHQVTQMGQEVILRCVPISNHLYFYWYRQILGQKVEFLVSFYNNEISEKSEIFDDQFSVERPDGSNFTLKIRSTKLEDSAMYFCASRVQTGGIQPQHFGDGTRLSIL.

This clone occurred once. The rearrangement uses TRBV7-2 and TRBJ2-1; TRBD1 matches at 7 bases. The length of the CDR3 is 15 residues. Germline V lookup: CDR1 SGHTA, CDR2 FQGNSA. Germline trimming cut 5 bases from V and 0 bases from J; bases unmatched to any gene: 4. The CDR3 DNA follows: TGTGCCAGCAGCGAGGGACAGAGCTCCTACAATGAGCAGTTCTTC. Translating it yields CASSEGQSSYNEQFF.

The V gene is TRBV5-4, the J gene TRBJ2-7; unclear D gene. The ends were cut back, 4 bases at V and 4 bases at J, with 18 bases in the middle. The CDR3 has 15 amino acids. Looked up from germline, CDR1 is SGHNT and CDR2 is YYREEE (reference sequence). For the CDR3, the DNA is TGTGCCAGCAGCCCCGCCCCTGGAGAAAAATACGAGCAGTACTTC. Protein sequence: CASSPAPGEKYEQYF.

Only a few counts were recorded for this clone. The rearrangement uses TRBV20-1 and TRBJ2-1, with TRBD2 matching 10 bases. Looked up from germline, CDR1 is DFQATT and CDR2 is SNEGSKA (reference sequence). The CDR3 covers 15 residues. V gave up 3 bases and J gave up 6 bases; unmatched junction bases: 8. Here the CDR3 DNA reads TGCAGTGCTAGTGGGGTACTAGCGGGGATCAATGAGCAGTTCTTC. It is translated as CSASGVLAGINEQFF.

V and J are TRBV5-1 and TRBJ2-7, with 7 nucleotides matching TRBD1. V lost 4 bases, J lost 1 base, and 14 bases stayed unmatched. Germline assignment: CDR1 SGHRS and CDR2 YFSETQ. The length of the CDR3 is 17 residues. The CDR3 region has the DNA TGCGCCAGCAGCGAACAGCCGGGACAGCGTGCATCCTACGAGCAGTACTTC. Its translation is CASSEQPGQRASYEQYF.

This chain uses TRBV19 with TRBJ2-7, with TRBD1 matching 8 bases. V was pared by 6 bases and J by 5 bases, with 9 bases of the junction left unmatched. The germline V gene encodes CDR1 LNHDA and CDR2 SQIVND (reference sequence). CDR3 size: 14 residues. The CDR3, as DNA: TGTGCCAGTAGCTTCAGGACAGGGATCAACGAGCAGTACTTC. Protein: CASSFRTGINEQYF.

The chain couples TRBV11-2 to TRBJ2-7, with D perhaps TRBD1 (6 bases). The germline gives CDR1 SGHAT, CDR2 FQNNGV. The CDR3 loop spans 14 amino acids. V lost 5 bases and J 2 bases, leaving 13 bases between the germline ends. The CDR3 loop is CASSVSGGPYEQYF. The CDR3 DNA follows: TGTGCCAGCAGCGTAAGTGGGGGCCCCTACGAGCAGTACTTC.

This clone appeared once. CDR3 nucleotides: TGTGCCAGCAGTTCAGCCAATGGAGGCGAGCAGTACTTC. Translated: CASSSANGGEQYF. The chain is built from TRBV27 and TRBJ2-7, with D tentatively TRBD2 (5 bases). This CDR3 has 13 amino acids. With 4 bases removed from V and 6 bases from J, the gap between germline ends came to 13 bases. Germline-derived CDR1 and CDR2 are MNHEY and SMNVEV (reference sequence).

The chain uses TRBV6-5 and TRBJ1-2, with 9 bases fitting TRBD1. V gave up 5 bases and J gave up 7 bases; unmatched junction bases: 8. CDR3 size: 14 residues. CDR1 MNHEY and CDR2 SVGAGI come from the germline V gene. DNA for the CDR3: TGTGCCAGCAGTACCGGGACAGGGTACTCTGGCTACACCTTC. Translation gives CASSTGTGYSGYTF.

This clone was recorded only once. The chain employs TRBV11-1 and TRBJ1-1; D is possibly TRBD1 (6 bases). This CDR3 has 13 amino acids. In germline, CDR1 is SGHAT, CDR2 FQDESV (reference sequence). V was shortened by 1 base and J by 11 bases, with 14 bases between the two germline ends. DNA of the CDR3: TGTGCCAGCAGCTTAGTTGGCAGGGGAATGGCTTTCTTT. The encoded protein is CASSLVGRGMAFF.

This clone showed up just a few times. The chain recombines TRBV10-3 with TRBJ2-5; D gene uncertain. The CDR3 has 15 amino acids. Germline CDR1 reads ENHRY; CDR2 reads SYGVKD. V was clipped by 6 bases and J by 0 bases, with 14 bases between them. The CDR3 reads CAISPFGSNQETQYF. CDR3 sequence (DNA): TGTGCCATCAGCCCCTTCGGGTCGAACCAAGAGACCCAGTACTTC.

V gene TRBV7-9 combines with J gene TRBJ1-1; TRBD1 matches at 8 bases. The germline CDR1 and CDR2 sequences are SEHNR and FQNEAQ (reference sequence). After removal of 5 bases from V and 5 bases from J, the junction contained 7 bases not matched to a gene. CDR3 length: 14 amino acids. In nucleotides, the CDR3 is TGTGCCAGCAGCCTGGGGACAGGATGGACTGAAGCTTTCTTT. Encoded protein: CASSLGTGWTEAFF. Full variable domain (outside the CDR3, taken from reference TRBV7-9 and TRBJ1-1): DTGVSQNPRHKITKRGQNVTFRCDPISEHNRLYWYRQTLGQGPEFLTYFQNEAQLEKSRLLSDRFSAERPKGSFSTLEIQRTEQGDSAMYLCASSLGTGWTEAFFGQGTRLTVV.

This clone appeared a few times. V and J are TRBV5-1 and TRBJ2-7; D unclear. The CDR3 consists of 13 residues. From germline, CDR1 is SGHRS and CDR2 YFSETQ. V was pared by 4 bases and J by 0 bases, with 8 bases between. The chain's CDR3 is CASSTGSSYEQYF. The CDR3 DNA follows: TGCGCCAGCAGCACGGGTTCCTCCTACGAGCAGTACTTC.

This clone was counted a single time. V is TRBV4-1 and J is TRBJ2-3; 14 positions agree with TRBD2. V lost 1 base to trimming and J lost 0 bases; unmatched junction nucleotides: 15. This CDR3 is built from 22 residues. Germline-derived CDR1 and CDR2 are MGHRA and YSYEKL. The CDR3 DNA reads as TGCGCCAGCAGCCAAGGGACTAGCGGGGGGCCCGGTGCCGGAACGAGCACAGATACGCAGTATTTT. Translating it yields CASSQGTSGGPGAGTSTDTQYF.

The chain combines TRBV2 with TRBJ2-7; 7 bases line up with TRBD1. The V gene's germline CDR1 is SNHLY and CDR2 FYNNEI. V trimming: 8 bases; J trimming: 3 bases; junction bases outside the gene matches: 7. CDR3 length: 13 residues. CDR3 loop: CASGSTGDYEQYF. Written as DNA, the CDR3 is TGTGCCAGCGGAAGCACAGGGGACTACGAGCAGTACTTC.

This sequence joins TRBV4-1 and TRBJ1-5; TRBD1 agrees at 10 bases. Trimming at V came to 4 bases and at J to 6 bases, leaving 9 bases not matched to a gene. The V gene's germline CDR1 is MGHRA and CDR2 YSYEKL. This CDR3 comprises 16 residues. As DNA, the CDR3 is TGCGCCAGCAGCCGCGAGACAGGGGGCGCAGGTCAGCCCCAGCATTTT. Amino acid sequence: CASSRETGGAGQPQHF.

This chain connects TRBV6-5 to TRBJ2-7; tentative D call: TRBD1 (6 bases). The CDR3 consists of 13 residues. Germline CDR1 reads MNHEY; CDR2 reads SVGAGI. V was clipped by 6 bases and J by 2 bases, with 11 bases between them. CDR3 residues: CASRTGLAYEQYF. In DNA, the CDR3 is TGTGCCAGCAGGACAGGTTTAGCCTACGAGCAGTACTTC.

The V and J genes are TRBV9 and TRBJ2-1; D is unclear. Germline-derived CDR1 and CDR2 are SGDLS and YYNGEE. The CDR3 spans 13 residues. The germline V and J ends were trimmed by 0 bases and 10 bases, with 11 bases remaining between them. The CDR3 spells CASSVGLVEEQFF. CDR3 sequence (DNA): TGTGCCAGCAGCGTAGGTCTAGTGGAAGAGCAGTTCTTC.